This T cell receptor (beta chain) was identified in a study of blood T cell repertoires in COVID-19. Background on the study: The study drew acute and convalescent COVID-19 samples from the United States, Italy and Spain.

Per germline, CDR1 SNHLY and CDR2 FYNNEI. The CDR3 spans 13 residues. The V end was cut by 7 bases, the J end by 6 bases, with 10 bases between. In the authors' workflow: Nucleated cell counts were estimated from reference gene primer amplification. Assay: immunoSEQ multiplex PCR; the TCRdb copy retains only in-frame clones and omits some. For V, J and clone size, that table is used; D and trimming come from the DNA. Of approximately 290,000 clones detected, approximately 89% appear once; the ten largest clones hold roughly an eighth. The genes are TRBV2 and TRBJ1-6; D remains ambiguous. The origin of this receptor is a woman aged 55-69 years with acute or convalescent COVID-19. The sample taken for sequencing was peripheral blood. DNA for the CDR3: TGTGCCAGCAAGGAAACGGGTAATTCACCCCTCCACTTT. Protein: CASKETGNSPLHF. The whole variable domain, remainder taken from reference TRBV2 and TRBJ1-6, is EPEVTQTPSHQVTQMGQEVILRCVPISNHLYFYWYRQILGQKVEFLVSFYNNEISEKSEIFDDQFSVERPDGSNFTLKIRSTKLEDSAMYFCASKETGNSPLHFGNGTRLTVT.